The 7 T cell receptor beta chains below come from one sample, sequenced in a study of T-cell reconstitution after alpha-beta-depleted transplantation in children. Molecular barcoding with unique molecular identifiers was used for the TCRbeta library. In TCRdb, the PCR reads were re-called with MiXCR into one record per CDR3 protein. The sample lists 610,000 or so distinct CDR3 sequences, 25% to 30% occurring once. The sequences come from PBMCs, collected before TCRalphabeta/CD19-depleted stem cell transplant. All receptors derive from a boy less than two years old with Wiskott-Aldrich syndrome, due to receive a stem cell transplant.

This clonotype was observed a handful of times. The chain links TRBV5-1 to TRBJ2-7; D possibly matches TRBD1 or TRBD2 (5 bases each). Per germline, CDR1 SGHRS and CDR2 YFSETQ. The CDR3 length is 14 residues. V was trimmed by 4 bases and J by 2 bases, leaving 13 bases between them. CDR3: CASSVRDPTYEQYF. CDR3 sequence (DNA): TGCGCCAGCAGCGTCCGGGACCCGACCTACGAGCAGTACTTC.

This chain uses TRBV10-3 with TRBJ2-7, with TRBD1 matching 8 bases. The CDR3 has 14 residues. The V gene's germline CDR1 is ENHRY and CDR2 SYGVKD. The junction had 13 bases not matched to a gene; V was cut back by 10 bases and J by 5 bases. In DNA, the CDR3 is TGTGCCACCCAAGCCAGGACAGGGTCAGACGAGCAGTACTTC. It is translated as CATQARTGSDEQYF.

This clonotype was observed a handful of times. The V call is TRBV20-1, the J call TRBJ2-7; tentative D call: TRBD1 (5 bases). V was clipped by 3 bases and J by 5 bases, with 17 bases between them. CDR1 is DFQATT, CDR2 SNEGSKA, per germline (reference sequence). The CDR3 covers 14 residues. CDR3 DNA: TGCAGTGCTAGTAAAGTGGGCAGGGCGGACGAGCAGTACTTC. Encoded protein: CSASKVGRADEQYF.

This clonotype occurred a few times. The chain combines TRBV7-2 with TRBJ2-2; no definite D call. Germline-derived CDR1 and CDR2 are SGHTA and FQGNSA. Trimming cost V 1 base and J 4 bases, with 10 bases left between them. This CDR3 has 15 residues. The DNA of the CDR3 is TGTGCCAGCAGCTTAGGGCAGAGCTCCACCGGGGAGCTGTTTTTT. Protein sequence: CASSLGQSSTGELFF.

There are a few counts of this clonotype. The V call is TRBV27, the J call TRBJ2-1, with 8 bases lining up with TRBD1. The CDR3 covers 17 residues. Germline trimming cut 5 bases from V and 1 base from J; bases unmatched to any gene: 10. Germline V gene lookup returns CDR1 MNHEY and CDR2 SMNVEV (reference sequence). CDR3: CASSLAEDRASYNEQFF. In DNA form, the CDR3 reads TGTGCCAGCAGTCTAGCCGAGGACAGGGCGTCCTACAATGAGCAGTTCTTC.

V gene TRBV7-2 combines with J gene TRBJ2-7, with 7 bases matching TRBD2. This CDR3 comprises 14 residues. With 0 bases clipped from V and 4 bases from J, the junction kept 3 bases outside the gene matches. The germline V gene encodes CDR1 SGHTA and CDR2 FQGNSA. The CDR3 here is CASSLAGSGYEQYF. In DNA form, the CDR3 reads TGTGCCAGCAGCTTAGCGGGTAGCGGGTACGAGCAGTACTTC.

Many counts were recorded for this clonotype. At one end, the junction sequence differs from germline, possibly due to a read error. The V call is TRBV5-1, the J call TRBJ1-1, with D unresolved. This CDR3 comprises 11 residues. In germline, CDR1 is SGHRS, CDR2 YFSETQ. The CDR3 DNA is TGTGCCAGCAGCTTGAACACTGAAGCTTTCTTT. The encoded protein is CASSLNTEAFF.